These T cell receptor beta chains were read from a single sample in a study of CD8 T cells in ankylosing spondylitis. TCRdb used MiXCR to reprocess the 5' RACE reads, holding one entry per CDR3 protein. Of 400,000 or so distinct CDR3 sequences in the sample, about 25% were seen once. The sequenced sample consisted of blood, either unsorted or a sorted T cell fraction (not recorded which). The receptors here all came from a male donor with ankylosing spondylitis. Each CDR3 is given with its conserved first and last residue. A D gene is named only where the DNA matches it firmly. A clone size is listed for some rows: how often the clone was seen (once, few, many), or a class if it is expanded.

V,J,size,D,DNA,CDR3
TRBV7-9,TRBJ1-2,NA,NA,TGTGCCAGCAGCTCTGAGAACTATGGCTACACCTTC,CASSSENYGYTF
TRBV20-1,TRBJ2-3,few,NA,TGCAGTGCTAGAGGGCCCCGGAGGGCACAGTCGGATACGCAGTATTTT,CSARGPRRAQSDTQYF
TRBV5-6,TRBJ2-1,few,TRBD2,TGTGCCAGCAGCTTAAAGACTAGCTGGGATGAGCAGTTCTTC,CASSLKTSWDEQFF
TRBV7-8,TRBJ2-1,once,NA,TGTGCCAGCAGCTTAGTCAGTCCACAACTCTACAATGAGCAGTTCTTC,CASSLVSPQLYNEQFF
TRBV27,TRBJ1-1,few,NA,TGTGCCAGCAGTTTAATGGCAGGGCACGGACAGAACACTGAAGCTTTCTTT,CASSLMAGHGQNTEAFF
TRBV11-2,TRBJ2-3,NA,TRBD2,TGTGCCAGCAGCTATAGCGGGAGGGGGGATACGCAGTATTTT,CASSYSGRGDTQYF
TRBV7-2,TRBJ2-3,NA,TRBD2,TGTGCCAGCAGCGTGCGGACTAGCGCCTCAGATACGCAGTATTTT,CASSVRTSASDTQYF
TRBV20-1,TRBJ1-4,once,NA,TGCAGTGCTAGAGATCCTACCGCGGGGGAAAAACTGTTTTTT,CSARDPTAGEKLFF
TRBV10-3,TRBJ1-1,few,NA,TGTGCCATCAGTGAGTCAGGGAACACTGAAGCTTTCTTT,CAISESGNTEAFF
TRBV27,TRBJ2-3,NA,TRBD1,TGTGCCAGCAGTTTGTATCAGGGGGCGAGTCGCGATACGCAGTATTTT,CASSLYQGASRDTQYF
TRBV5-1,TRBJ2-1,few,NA,TGCGCCAGCAGCTTGCAGGTCCTATCCTACAATGAGCAGTTCTTC,CASSLQVLSYNEQFF
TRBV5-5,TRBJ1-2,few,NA,TGTGCCAGCAGCGCAGAACTCAGGACTAACTATGGCTACACCTTC,CASSAELRTNYGYTF
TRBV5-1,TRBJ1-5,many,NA,TGCGCCAGCAGCTTGGACGGGAGCAATCAGCCCCAGCATTTT,CASSLDGSNQPQHF
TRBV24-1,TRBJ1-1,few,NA,TGTGCCACCAGTGCCTCGGGCGGGGGCAGAGCTTTCTTT,CATSASGGGRAFF
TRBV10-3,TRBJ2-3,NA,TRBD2,TGTGCCATCACACCGGGACTAGCCTCAGATACGCAGTATTTT,CAITPGLASDTQYF
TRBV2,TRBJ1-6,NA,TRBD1,TGTGCCAGCAGTATGGGACAGGGAAATTCACCCCTCCACTTT,CASSMGQGNSPLHF
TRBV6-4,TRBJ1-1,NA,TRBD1,TGTGCCAGCAGTGATGTCAGGGGGACTGAAGCTTTCTTT,CASSDVRGTEAFF
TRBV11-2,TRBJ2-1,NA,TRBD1,TGTGCCAGCAGCCTTTCGGCACAGGGGTTGAATGAGCAGTTCTTC,CASSLSAQGLNEQFF
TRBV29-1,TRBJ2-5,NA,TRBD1,TGCAGCGTTGAATCGGGACAGTCCAGGGCAGACTTC,CSVESGQSRADF
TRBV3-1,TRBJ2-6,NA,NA,TGTGCCAGCAGCCAACTGATGGTGTCTGGGGCCAACGTCCTGACTTTC,CASSQLMVSGANVLTF
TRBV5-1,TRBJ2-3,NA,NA,TGCGCCAGCACTTCTCTCTACACAGATACGCAGTATTTT,CASTSLYTDTQYF
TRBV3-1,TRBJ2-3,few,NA,TGTGCCAGCAGCCAAGGTAGCGGAACGAGATCAGATACGCAGTACTTT,CASSQGSGTRSDTQYF
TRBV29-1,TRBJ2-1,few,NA,TGCAGCGTTGGGGGCAGACTCTCCTACAATGAGCAGTTCTTC,CSVGGRLSYNEQFF
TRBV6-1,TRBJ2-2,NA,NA,TGTGCCAGCAGAGTCCCCCACTTCCGCAGAGAGCTGTTTTTT,CASRVPHFRRELFF
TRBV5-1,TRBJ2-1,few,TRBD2,TGCGCCAGCAGCTTGGGGGGACTAGCGAATTACAATGAGCAGTTCTTC,CASSLGGLANYNEQFF
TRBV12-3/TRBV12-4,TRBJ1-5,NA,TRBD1,TGTGCCAGCAGTTCGACAGGGGGCCATCAGCCCCAGCATTTT,CASSSTGGHQPQHF
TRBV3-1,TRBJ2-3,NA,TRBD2,TGTGCCAGCAGCCCCTGGACTAGCGGGAGGGCCGATACGCAGTATTTT,CASSPWTSGRADTQYF
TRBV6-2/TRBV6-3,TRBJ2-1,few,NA,TGTGCCAGCAGTTCGACTCCCCCCTCCTACAATGAGCAGTTCTTC,CASSSTPPSYNEQFF
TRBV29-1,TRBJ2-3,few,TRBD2,TGCAGCGTTGTCCCGCGGGAGGGCCGGAACACAGATACGCAGTATTTT,CSVVPREGRNTDTQYF
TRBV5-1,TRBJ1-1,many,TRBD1,TGCGCCAGCAGCTTGGATCCGCCTACAGGGGGTACTGAAGCTTTCTTT,CASSLDPPTGGTEAFF
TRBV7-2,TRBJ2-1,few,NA,TGTGCCAGCAGCTCACGTCCTAGCTCCTACAATGAGCAGTTCTTC,CASSSRPSSYNEQFF
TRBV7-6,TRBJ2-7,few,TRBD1,TGTGCCAGCAGCTCTACTACCGGGACAGCTACCTACGAGCAGTACTTC,CASSSTTGTATYEQYF
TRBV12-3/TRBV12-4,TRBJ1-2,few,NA,TGTGCCAGCACCCCGCGGGGCCTGAATGGCTACACCTTC,CASTPRGLNGYTF
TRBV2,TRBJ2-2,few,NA,TGTGCCAGCAGAGTTCAACAGGGCACCGGGGAGCTGTTTTTT,CASRVQQGTGELFF
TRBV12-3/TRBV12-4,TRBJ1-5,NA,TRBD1,TGTGCCAGCACCGGGGACAGGGTTGATCAGCCCCAGCATTTT,CASTGDRVDQPQHF
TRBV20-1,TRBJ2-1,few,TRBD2,TGCAGTGCTAGAGAGGAGCGGGAGTGGGGTTACAATGAGCAGTTCTTC,CSAREEREWGYNEQFF
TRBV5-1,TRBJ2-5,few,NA,TGCGCCAGCAGAAGGGAAATCCAAGAGACCCAGTACTTC,CASRREIQETQYF
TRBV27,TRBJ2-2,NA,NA,TGTGCCAGCAGTTCACCGGCGTCTGCCAGCGACACCGGGGAGCTGTTTTTT,CASSSPASASDTGELFF
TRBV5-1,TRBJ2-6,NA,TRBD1,TGCGCCAGCAGCTTATCAGGACAGGGGCTCTCTGGGGCCAACGTCCTGACTTTC,CASSLSGQGLSGANVLTF
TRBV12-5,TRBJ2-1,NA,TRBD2,TGTGCTAGTGGTTTGGCCCGACTAGCGGGAGGGCCTAATGAGCAGTTCTTC,CASGLARLAGGPNEQFF
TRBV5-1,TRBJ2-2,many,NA,TGCGCCAGCAGCTCGGGACGGTTGAACACCGGGGAGCTGTTTTTT,CASSSGRLNTGELFF
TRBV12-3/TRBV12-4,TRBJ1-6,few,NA,TGTGCCAGCAGCCCCCAGGGTCAGTATTCACCCCTCCACTTT,CASSPQGQYSPLHF
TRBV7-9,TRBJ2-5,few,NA,TGTGCCAGCAGCCAACGGTTAACCCAAGAGACCCAGTACTTC,CASSQRLTQETQYF
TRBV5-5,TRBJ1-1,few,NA,TGTGCCAGCAGCTTGATGGGGCAGGGTGGGACTGAAGCTTTCTTT,CASSLMGQGGTEAFF
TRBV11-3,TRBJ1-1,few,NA,TGTGCCAGCAGCCCAGGTGGCCTCATGAACACTGAAGCTTTCTTT,CASSPGGLMNTEAFF
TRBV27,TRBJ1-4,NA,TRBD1,TGTGCCAGCAGTTTATACAGGGGGCTGAGTGAAAAACTGTTTTTT,CASSLYRGLSEKLFF
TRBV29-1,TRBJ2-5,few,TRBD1,TGCAGCCCGCGGACAGGAGAGACCCAGTACTTC,CSPRTGETQYF
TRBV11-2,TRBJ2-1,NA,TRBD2,TGTGCCAGCAGCTCCCTTGCGGGAGTTCCCAATGAGCAGTTCTTC,CASSSLAGVPNEQFF
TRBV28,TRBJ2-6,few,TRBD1,TGTGCCAGCAGTTCCGAGGGCGACAGGGGCGCTGGGGCCAACGTCCTGACTTTC,CASSSEGDRGAGANVLTF
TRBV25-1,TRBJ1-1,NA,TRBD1,TGTGCCAGCAGTGATGGGACAGGGGGGATCCCTGAAGCTTTCTTT,CASSDGTGGIPEAFF
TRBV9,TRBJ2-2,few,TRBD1,TGTGCCAGCAGCTACGGGACAGGGGAGTCCGGGGAGCTGTTTTTT,CASSYGTGESGELFF
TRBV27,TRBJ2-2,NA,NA,TGTGCCAGCAGACGGAGCAATGTGGCCCTTATCGCCGGGGAGCTGTTTTTT,CASRRSNVALIAGELFF
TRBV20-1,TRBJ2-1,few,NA,TGCAGTGCTGCTGGCGGGGGCGTCGATGAGCAGTTCTTC,CSAAGGGVDEQFF
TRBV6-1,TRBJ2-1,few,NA,TGTGCCAGCTTCACTAGTACTCTCTACAATGAGCAGTTCTTC,CASFTSTLYNEQFF
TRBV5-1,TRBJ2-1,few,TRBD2,TGCGCCAGCTCTTCCGCGTCACTAGCGGACTACAATGAGCAGTTCTTC,CASSSASLADYNEQFF
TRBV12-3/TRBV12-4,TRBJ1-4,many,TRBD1,TGTGCCAGCAGTTTCCGGACAGGCCTAAATGAAAAACTGTTTTTT,CASSFRTGLNEKLFF